This T cell receptor (beta chain) comes out of a study of blood T cells in healthy people across ages. The study, taken as a whole, reports: Naive CD4+ cells and diversity were both higher in long-lived donors than in aged donors.

The use of a sample-barcoded 5' primer and a J-beta primer mix characterized a second PCR of roughly 7 to 12 cycles. Every cDNA molecule bore a tag from a template-switch adaptor containing 12 random nucleotides. TCRdb itself ran the 5' RACE reads through MiXCR, one entry per CDR3 protein. The table lists approximately 800,000 distinct CDR3 sequences, roughly 25% of them singletons. V dropped 5 bases and J dropped 0 bases, with 16 bases sitting between them. Looked up from germline, CDR1 is DFQATT and CDR2 is SNEGSKA (reference sequence). CDR3 length: 15 residues. Each of the donors had roughly 9.1 milliliters of peripheral blood drawn into EDTA-treated Vacutainer tubes. The sample holds one count of this clonotype. What it recognizes is unknown. These data also formed part of another study, on T cells of mothers and their children. That publication notes: Three healthy Caucasian mothers gave samples, and so did their six children.

The genes are TRBV20-1 and TRBJ1-1; the D gene is possibly TRBD1 (5 bases). Sequenced input: blood. This receptor was identified in a boy younger than 18 in good health. The chain's CDR3 is CSAPSAGGLNTEAFF. Here the CDR3 DNA reads TGCAGTGCTCCGTCAGCCGGGGGGTTGAACACTGAAGCTTTCTTT.